The entry below gives a single T cell receptor beta chain sequence along with its context. Sequencing was performed with immunoSEQ multiplex PCR; in TCRdb, only in-frame clones are kept and a portion is missing. The repertoire consists of tens of thousands of clones, with around nine tenths occurring once and the leading ten covering more than 4%. Losses at the gene ends were 0 bases for V and 4 bases for J; bases not matched to a gene: 9. This CDR3 has 18 residues. In germline, CDR1 is MNHNS, CDR2 SASEGT. The data are from a study of OX40 agonist ivuxolimab in advanced cancers. The source is an adult with an advanced solid tumor such as melanoma, head and neck, liver or kidney cancer. Material: CD4+ or CD8+ T cells sorted from blood, obtained in a trial of the OX40 agonist ivuxolimab. The chain couples TRBV6-1 to TRBJ2-2, with 9 bases matching TRBD1. CDR3: CASSEAGQGSSFTGELFF. Written as DNA, the CDR3 is TGTGCCAGCAGTGAAGCGGGACAGGGATCCTCTTTCACCGGGGAGCTGTTTTTT.